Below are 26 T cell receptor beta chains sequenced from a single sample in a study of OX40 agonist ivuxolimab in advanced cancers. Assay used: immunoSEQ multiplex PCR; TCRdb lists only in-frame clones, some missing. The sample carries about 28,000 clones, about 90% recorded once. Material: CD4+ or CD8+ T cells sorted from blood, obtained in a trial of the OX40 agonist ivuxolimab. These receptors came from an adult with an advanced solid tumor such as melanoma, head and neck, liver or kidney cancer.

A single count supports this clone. Written as DNA, the CDR3 is TGCGCCAGCAGCTTATGGGCTACAGCCTACGAGCAGTACTTC. It translates to CASSLWATAYEQYF. The gene calls are TRBV5-1 and TRBJ2-7, with D uncertain. There are 14 residues in the CDR3. The ends were cut back, 2 bases at V and 2 bases at J, with 11 bases in the middle. Germline V CDR1 and CDR2: SGHRS, YFSETQ. The full variable domain, in which reference TRBV5-1 and TRBJ2-7 provide the parts outside the CDR3, is KAGVTQTPRYLIKTRGQQVTLSCSPISGHRSVSWYQQTPGQGLQFLFEYFSETQRNKGNFPGRFSGRQFSNSRSEMNVSTLELGDSALYLCASSLWATAYEQYFGPGTRLTVT.

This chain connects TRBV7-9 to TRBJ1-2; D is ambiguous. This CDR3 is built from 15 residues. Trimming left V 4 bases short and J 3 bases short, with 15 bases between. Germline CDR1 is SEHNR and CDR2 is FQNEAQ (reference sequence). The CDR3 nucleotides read TGTGCCAGCAGCTCCGGAGTCTCGATGGACTATGGCTACACCTTC. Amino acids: CASSSGVSMDYGYTF.

CDR3 nucleotides: TGTGCCAGCAGCCCCCGACAGACGCCCGGGGAGCTGTTTTTT. Translating it yields CASSPRQTPGELFF. The J gene is TRBJ2-2, the V gene TRBV6-5, with TRBD1 as a possible D gene (5 bases). CDR1 and CDR2 from the germline V gene are MNHEY and SVGAGI. CDR3 size: 14 residues. Trimming shortened V by 6 bases and J by 6 bases, and 14 bases separated the two germline ends.

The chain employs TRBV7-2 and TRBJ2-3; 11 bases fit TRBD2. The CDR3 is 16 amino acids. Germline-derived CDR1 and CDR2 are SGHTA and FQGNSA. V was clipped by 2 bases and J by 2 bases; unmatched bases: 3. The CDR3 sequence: CASSLRLAGLTDTQYF. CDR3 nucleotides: TGTGCCAGCAGCTTACGACTAGCGGGGCTCACAGATACGCAGTATTTT.

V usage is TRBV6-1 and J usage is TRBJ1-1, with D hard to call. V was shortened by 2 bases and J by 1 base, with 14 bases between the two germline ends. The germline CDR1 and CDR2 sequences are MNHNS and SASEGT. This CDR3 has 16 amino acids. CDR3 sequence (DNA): TGTGCCAGCAGTGAAATTCGTTCACTAGAGAACACTGAAGCTTTCTTT. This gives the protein CASSEIRSLENTEAFF.

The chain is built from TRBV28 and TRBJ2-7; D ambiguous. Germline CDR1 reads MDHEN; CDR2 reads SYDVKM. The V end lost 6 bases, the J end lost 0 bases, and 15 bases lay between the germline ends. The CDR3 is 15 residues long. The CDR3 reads CASRPTVLSSYEQYF. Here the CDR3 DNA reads TGTGCCAGCAGACCAACAGTACTGAGCTCCTACGAGCAGTACTTC.

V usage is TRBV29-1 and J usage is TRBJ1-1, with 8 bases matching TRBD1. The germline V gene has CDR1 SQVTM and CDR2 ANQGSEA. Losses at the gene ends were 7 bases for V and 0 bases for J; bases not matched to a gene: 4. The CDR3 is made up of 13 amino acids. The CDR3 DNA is TGCAGCGCCTGGACAGGGATGAACACTGAAGCTTTCTTT. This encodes CSAWTGMNTEAFF.

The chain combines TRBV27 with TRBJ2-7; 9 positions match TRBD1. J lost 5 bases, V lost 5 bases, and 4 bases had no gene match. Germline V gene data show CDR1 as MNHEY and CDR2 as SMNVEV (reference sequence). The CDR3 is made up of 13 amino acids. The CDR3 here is CASSIGQGNEQYF. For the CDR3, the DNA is TGTGCCAGCAGTATCGGACAGGGGAACGAGCAGTACTTC.

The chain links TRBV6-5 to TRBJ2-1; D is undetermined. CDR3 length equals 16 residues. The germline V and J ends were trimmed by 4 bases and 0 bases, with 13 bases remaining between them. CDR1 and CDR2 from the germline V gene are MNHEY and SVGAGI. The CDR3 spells CASSLIWRDSYNEQFF. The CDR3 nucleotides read TGTGCCAGCAGTTTAATTTGGCGAGACTCCTACAATGAGCAGTTCTTC.

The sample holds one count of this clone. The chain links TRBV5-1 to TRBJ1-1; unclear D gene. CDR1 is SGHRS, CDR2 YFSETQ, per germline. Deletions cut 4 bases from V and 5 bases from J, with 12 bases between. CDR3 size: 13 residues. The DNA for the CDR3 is TGCGCCAGCAGCACTATAGAATGGACTGAAGCTTTCTTT. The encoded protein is CASSTIEWTEAFF.

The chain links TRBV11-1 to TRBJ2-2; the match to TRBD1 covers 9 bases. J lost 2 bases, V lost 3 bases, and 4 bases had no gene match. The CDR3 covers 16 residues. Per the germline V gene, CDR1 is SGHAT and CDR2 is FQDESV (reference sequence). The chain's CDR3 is CASSLRQGVNTGELFF. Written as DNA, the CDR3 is TGTGCCAGCAGCTTGCGACAGGGGGTAAACACCGGGGAGCTGTTTTTT.

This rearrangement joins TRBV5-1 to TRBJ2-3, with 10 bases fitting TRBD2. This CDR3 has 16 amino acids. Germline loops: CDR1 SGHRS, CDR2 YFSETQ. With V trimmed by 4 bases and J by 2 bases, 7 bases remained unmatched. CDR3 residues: CASSPPTSGATDTQYF. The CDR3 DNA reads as TGCGCCAGCAGCCCCCCAACTAGCGGGGCCACAGATACGCAGTATTTT.

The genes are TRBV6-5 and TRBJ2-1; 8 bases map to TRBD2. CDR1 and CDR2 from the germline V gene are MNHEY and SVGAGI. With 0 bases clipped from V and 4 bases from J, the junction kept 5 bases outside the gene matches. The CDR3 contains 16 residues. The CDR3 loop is CASSYSVASGYNEQFF. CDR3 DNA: TGTGCCAGCAGTTACTCGGTCGCTAGCGGGTACAATGAGCAGTTCTTC.

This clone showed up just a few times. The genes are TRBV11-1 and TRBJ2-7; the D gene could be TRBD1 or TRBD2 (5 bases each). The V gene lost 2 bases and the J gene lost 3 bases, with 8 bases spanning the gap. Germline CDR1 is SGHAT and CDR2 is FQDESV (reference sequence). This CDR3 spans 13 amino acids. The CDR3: CASSLSGSYEQYF. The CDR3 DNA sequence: TGTGCCAGCAGCTTATCAGGGAGCTACGAGCAGTACTTC.

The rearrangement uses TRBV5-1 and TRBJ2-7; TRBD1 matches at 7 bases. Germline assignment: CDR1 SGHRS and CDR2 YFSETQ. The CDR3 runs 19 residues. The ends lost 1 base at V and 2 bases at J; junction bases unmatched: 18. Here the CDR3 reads CASSLSAPGGSFGTYEQYF. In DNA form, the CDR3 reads TGCGCCAGCAGCTTGTCTGCCCCAGGGGGAAGTTTCGGGACCTACGAGCAGTACTTC.

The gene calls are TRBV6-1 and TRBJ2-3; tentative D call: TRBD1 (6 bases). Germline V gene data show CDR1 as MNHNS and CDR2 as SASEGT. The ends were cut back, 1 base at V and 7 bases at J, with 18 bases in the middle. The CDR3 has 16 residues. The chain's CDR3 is CASSEDTAGVDYTQYF. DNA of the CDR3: TGTGCCAGCAGTGAAGACACGGCAGGGGTCGACTATACGCAGTATTTT.

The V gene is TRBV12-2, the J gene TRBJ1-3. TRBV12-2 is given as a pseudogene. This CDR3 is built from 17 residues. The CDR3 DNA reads TGTGCAAGTCGCCCCGAATTGGGGGGGTACTCCGGAAACACCATATATTTT. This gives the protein CASRPELGGYSGNTIYF.

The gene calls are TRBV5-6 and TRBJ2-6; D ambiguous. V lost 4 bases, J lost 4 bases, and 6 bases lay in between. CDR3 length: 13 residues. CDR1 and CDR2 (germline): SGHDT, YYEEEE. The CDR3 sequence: CASSEAGANVLTF. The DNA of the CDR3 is TGTGCCAGCAGCGAGGCGGGGGCCAACGTCCTGACTTTC.

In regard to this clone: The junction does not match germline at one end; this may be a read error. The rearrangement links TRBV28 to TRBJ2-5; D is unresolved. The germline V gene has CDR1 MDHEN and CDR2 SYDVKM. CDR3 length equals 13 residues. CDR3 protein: CASSFVGQETPYF. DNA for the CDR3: TGTGCCAGCAGTTTTGTGGGTCAAGAGACCCCGTACTTC.

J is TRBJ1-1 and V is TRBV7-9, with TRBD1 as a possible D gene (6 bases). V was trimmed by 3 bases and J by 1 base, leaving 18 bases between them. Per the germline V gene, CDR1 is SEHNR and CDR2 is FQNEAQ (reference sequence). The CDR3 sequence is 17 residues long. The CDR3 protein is CASSLGQGTMSNTEAFF. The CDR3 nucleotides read TGTGCCAGCAGCTTGGGCCAGGGGACGATGTCGAACACTGAAGCTTTCTTT.

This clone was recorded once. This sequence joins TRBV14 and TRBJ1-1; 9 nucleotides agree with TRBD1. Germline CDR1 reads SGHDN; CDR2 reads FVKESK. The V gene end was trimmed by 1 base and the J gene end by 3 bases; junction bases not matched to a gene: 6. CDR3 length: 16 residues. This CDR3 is CASSQVGTGWDTEAFF. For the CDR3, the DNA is TGTGCCAGCAGCCAAGTCGGGACAGGGTGGGACACTGAAGCTTTCTTT.

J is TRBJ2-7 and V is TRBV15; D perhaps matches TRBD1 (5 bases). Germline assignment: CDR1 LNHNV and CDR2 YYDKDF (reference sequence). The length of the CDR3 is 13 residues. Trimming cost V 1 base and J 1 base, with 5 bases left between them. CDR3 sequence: CATSRAGSYEQYF. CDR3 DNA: TGTGCCACCAGCAGAGCAGGGTCCTACGAGCAGTACTTC.

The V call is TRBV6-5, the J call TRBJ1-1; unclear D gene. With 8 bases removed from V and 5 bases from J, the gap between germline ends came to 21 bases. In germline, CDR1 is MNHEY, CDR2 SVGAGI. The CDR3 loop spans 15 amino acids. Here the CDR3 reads CASSDYGEGTTEAFF. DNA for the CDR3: TGTGCCAGCTCGGATTACGGGGAGGGAACGACTGAAGCTTTCTTT.

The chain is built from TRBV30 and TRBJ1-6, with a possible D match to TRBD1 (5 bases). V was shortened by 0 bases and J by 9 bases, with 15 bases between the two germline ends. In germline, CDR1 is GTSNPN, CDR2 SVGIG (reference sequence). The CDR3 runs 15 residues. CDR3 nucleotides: TGTGCCTGGAGTGTACTTGGGCAGGGTAGTTCACCCCTCCACTTT. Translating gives CAWSVLGQGSSPLHF.

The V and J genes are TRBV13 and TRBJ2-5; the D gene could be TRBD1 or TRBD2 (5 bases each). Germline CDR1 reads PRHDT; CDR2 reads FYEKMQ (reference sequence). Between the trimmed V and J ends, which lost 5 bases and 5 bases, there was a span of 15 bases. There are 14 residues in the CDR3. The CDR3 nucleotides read TGTGCCAGCAGCCGAACCGGGACCATGGAGACCCAGTACTTC. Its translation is CASSRTGTMETQYF.

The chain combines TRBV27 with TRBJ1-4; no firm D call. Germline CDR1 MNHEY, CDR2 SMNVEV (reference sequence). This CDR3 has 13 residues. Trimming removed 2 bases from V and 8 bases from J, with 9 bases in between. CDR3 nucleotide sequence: TGTGCCAGCAGTTTACTGGACCGAGAAAAACTGTTTTTT. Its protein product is CASSLLDREKLFF.